Listed below are T cell receptor beta chains from one sample, sequenced in a study of blood T cell repertoires in COVID-19. This table comes from immunoSEQ multiplex PCR, and its TCRdb copy is limited to in-frame clones, with some not included. The sample lists 120,000 or so clones, less than 85% seen once, with 3% to 4% in the top ten. Sequenced material: peripheral blood. These receptors came from a woman of 80 years or more with acute or convalescent COVID-19. CDR3s leave out the opening cysteine and the closing phenylalanine or tryptophan. Fields, in order: J gene, V gene, CDR3 protein.

J: TRBJ1-4; V: TRBV5-4; CDR3: ASSSRQASEKLF
J: TRBJ1-4; V: TRBV2; CDR3: ASSELGGRTNEKLF
J: TRBJ2-2; V: TRBV5-1; CDR3: ASSGTGAHTGELF
J: TRBJ2-1; V: TRBV27; CDR3: ASSLDTGSPNEQF
J: TRBJ2-1; V: TRBV28; CDR3: ASSIFGTTYNEQF
J: TRBJ1-1; V: TRBV30; CDR3: AWSGLAAEAF
J: TRBJ2-5; V: TRBV6-2/TRBV6-3; CDR3: ASSYWGVSGETQY
J: TRBJ1-1; V: TRBV5-4; CDR3: ASSSYSRMNTEAF
J: TRBJ2-1; V: TRBV2; CDR3: ASRDAGTAYNEQF
J: TRBJ2-5; V: TRBV10-1; CDR3: ASSATAPGETQY
J: TRBJ1-2; V: TRBV14; CDR3: ASSQIDPGDRGSHGYT
J: TRBJ1-1; V: TRBV7-9; CDR3: ASSLGRSLNTEAF
J: TRBJ2-5; V: TRBV10-3; CDR3: AIRQGGGGYETQY
J: TRBJ2-1; V: TRBV3-1/TRBV3-2; CDR3: ASSQGTDNEQF
J: TRBJ2-2; V: TRBV1; CDR3: TSSQDDFPASGGSNTGELF
J: TRBJ1-6; V: TRBV13; CDR3: ASSLGGAPLH
J: TRBJ2-7; V: TRBV6-5; CDR3: ASSYRDRTYEQY
J: TRBJ2-1; V: TRBV7-2; CDR3: ASSLGRGQTYNEQF
J: TRBJ2-3; V: TRBV4-3; CDR3: ASSQEKRSTDTQY
J: TRBJ2-3; V: TRBV27; CDR3: ASSYRGPSLTDTQY
J: TRBJ2-1; V: TRBV9; CDR3: ASSVGTSGGNEQF
J: TRBJ2-7; V: TRBV16; CDR3: ASSQGTVSYEQY
J: TRBJ2-3; V: TRBV10-1; CDR3: ASSVRGGDTQY
J: TRBJ2-5; V: TRBV2; CDR3: ASSEQGQETQY
J: TRBJ2-3; V: TRBV2; CDR3: ASRREGDTDTQY
J: TRBJ1-2; V: TRBV4-3; CDR3: ASSQETLPLGYT
J: TRBJ2-1; V: TRBV12-3/TRBV12-4; CDR3: ASSEHVLEQF
J: TRBJ2-3; V: TRBV19; CDR3: ASSISGGLISDTQY
J: TRBJ2-2; V: TRBV7-6; CDR3: ASSLRSGGGTGELF
J: TRBJ1-1; V: TRBV10-3; CDR3: ATNPGLNTEAF
J: TRBJ2-1; V: TRBV5-1; CDR3: ASSRISGTGGNEQF
J: TRBJ2-5; V: TRBV20-1; CDR3: SASRGQSWETQY
J: TRBJ2-2; V: TRBV29-1; CDR3: SAQSGTGPYTGELF
J: TRBJ1-6; V: TRBV27; CDR3: ASRQVLNSPLH
J: TRBJ1-3; V: TRBV5-1; CDR3: ASSLKGGTAGNTIY
J: TRBJ2-1; V: TRBV6-5; CDR3: ASRDGLAGVKF
J: TRBJ2-7; V: TRBV5-8; CDR3: ASSLTYEQY
J: TRBJ1-5; V: TRBV6-5; CDR3: ASSYRVWQPQH
J: TRBJ2-5; V: TRBV7-7; CDR3: ASSLGRVYQETQY
J: TRBJ1-5; V: TRBV30; CDR3: AWSGGPQPQH